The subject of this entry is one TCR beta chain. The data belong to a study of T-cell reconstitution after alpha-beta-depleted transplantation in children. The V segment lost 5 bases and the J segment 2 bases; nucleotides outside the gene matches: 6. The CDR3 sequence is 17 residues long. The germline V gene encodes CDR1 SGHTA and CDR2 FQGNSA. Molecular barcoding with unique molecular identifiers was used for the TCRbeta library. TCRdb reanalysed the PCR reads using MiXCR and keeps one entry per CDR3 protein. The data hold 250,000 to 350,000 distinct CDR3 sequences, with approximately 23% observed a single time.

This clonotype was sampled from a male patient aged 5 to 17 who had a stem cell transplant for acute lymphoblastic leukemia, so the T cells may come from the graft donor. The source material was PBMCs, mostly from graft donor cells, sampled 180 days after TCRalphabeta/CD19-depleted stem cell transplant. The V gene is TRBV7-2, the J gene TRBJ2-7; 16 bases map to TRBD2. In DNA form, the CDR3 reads TGTGCCAGCAGCGTGCCGGGACTAGCGGGAGGGCCCTACGAGCAGTACTTC. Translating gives CASSVPGLAGGPYEQYF.